The clone carrying this T cell receptor beta chain was detected ten times or more. What it binds is unknown. This entry belongs to a study of spatial heterogeneity in lung cancer. Overall study context: Compared with alpha-chain sequences, beta-chain sequences were consistently detected in greater numbers. Study-level findings and limits: Detection of ubiquitous tumor TCRs in blood was higher at resection than follow-up.

Time point denoted: sample taken at primary tumor resection. The authors sequenced whole RNA from tumor, nontumor lung or frozen PBMC without sorting. Samples came from roughly 72 TRACERx patients with untreated early-stage lung cancer. From germline, CDR1 is SQVTM and CDR2 ANQGSEA. The V end lost 3 bases, the J end lost 4 bases, and 17 bases lay between the germline ends. CDR3 length equals 15 residues. TCR cDNA molecules each carried a unique molecular identifier. A single record per CDR3 protein comes from TCRdb applying MiXCR to the 5' RACE reads. This sample yields roughly 28,000 distinct CDR3 sequences, of which 8.4% are seen a single time; about 34% belongs to the top ten.

The chain joins TRBV29-1 to TRBJ2-3, with D possibly being TRBD2 (6 bases). The source was PBMCs, collected at surgery. This TCR came from a female donor with early-stage non-small cell lung cancer. The CDR3 protein is CSVDTGRGRADTQYF. Written as DNA, the CDR3 is TGCAGCGTTGATACCGGGAGAGGGCGGGCAGATACGCAGTATTTT.